The 9 T cell receptor beta chains below were found in one sample sequenced in a study of OX40 agonist ivuxolimab in advanced cancers. Sequenced by immunoSEQ multiplex PCR; TCRdb stores in-frame clones only, minus some. This table holds tens of thousands of clones, approximately 80% found once. The sample here was CD4+ or CD8+ T cells sorted from blood, taken in a trial of the OX40 agonist ivuxolimab. The receptor source for this set is an adult with an advanced solid tumor such as melanoma, head and neck, liver or kidney cancer.

V is TRBV7-8 and J is TRBJ2-2, with D possibly being TRBD1 or TRBD2 (5 bases each). CDR3 length: 15 amino acids. Germline V gives CDR1 SGHVS, CDR2 FQNEAQ. V dropped 5 bases and J dropped 1 base, with 11 bases sitting between them. CDR3 DNA sequence: TGTGCCAGCAGCGGGACGGCTGAGAACACCGGGGAGCTGTTTTTT. Protein sequence: CASSGTAENTGELFF. Full variable domain (outside the CDR3, taken from reference TRBV7-8 and TRBJ2-2): GAGVSQSPRYKVAKRGQDVALRCDPISGHVSLFWYQQALGQGPEFLTYFQNEAQLDKSGLPSDRFFAERPEGSVSTLKIQRTQQEDSAVYLCASSGTAENTGELFFGEGSRLTVL.

The genes are TRBV11-1 and TRBJ2-2; D not certain. This CDR3 spans 14 amino acids. Germline lookup yields CDR1 SGHAT and CDR2 FQDESV (reference sequence). V was pared by 5 bases and J by 2 bases, with 9 bases between. The CDR3 reads CASSPWANTGELFF. The CDR3 nucleotides read TGTGCCAGCAGCCCATGGGCCAACACCGGGGAGCTGTTTTTT.

This clone was seen once. At one boundary the junction diverges from the germline segment, which might be a read error. The CDR3 protein is CASSQDSHPSQPQHF. DNA for the CDR3: TGCGCCAGCAGCCAAGATTCACACCCAAGTCAGCCCCAGCATTTT. The rearrangement joins TRBV5-4 to TRBJ1-5, with D unresolved. The germline V gene has CDR1 SGHNT and CDR2 YYREEE (reference sequence). The CDR3 totals 15 residues.

This chain joins TRBV9 and TRBJ2-7, with unresolved D. The CDR3 runs to 13 residues. The V end was cut by 0 bases, the J end by 2 bases, with 6 bases between. Germline lookup yields CDR1 SGDLS and CDR2 YYNGEE. The CDR3 protein is CASSVGAAYEQYF. The CDR3 region has the DNA TGTGCCAGCAGCGTAGGTGCTGCCTACGAGCAGTACTTC.

V is TRBV27 and J is TRBJ1-4; TRBD1 is a possible D gene (6 bases). Germline-derived CDR1 and CDR2 are MNHEY and SMNVEV (reference sequence). V was shortened by 5 bases and J by 3 bases, with 16 bases between the two germline ends. The CDR3 covers 16 residues. CDR3 in DNA: TGTGCCAGCAGTCCCTCACAGGGCGAGTCTAATGAAAAACTGTTTTTT. Amino acid sequence: CASSPSQGESNEKLFF.

This chain links TRBV5-1 with TRBJ2-7, with D possibly matching TRBD1 (6 bases). Trimming took off 0 bases at V and 3 bases at J, with 13 bases between the two ends. This CDR3 has 15 residues. The germline CDR1 and CDR2 sequences are SGHRS and YFSETQ. This chain's CDR3 is CASSLAQGRLYEQYF. CDR3 nucleotides: TGCGCCAGCAGCTTGGCCCAGGGGCGCCTCTACGAGCAGTACTTC.

The CDR3: CASGWGDTQYF. The CDR3 DNA sequence: TGTGCCAGCGGTTGGGGAGATACGCAGTATTTT. The chain has TRBV2 and TRBJ2-3; D is unclear. CDR1 is SNHLY, CDR2 FYNNEI, per germline. This CDR3 comprises 11 residues. With 8 bases removed from V and 5 bases from J, the gap between germline ends came to 8 bases.

The CDR3 protein is CASSFGRSYGYTF. The CDR3 DNA sequence: TGTGCCAGCAGTTTTGGACGGAGCTATGGCTACACCTTC. V is TRBV27 and J is TRBJ1-2; D uncertain. This CDR3 region has 13 residues. The V gene's germline CDR1 is MNHEY and CDR2 SMNVEV (reference sequence). V lost 3 bases and J lost 4, with 9 bases in between.

The genes are TRBV7-9 and TRBJ2-3; 8 bases match TRBD1. The CDR3 sequence is 15 residues long. The V segment lost 5 bases and the J segment 6 bases; nucleotides outside the gene matches: 10. From germline, CDR1 is SEHNR and CDR2 FQNEAQ (reference sequence). The CDR3: CASSTGGRGLDTQYF. The DNA of the CDR3 is TGTGCCAGCAGCACAGGTGGCAGGGGGCTTGATACGCAGTATTTT. Full variable domain (missing parts from reference TRBV7-9 and TRBJ2-3): DTGVSQNPRHKITKRGQNVTFRCDPISEHNRLYWYRQTLGQGPEFLTYFQNEAQLEKSRLLSDRFSAERPKGSFSTLEIQRTEQGDSAMYLCASSTGGRGLDTQYFGPGTRLTVL.